This TCR beta chain was sequenced during a study of blood T cell repertoires in COVID-19. Authors' processing steps: Scientists estimated how many nucleated cells there were by amplifying reference gene primers. The table came from immunoSEQ multiplex PCR; TCRdb's copy has only in-frame clones and leaves some out. V and J calls plus clone size are reproduced from that table; the DNA served to infer D and trimming. The sample includes a few hundred thousand clones, roughly 84% seen only once; the top ten take about 2.4%. V lost 1 base and J lost 1, with 13 bases in between. Germline CDR1 reads SGHDN; CDR2 reads FVKESK. This CDR3 is built from 16 residues.

The rearrangement joins TRBV14 to TRBJ1-1, with a weak D call TRBD1 (5 bases). The TCR originated in an older woman with acute or convalescent COVID-19. The source material was peripheral blood. The CDR3 nucleotides are TGTGCCAGCAGCCAAGGATACAGGAGTACGAACACTGAAGCTTTCTTT. This sequence encodes CASSQGYRSTNTEAFF.